The clone carrying this TCR beta chain was observed a handful of times. The sample originates from a study of blood T cells in healthy people across ages. Primed by a sample-barcoded 5' primer and a J-beta primer mix, a second PCR proceeded for 7 to 11 cycles. With 12 random nucleotides, a template-switch adaptor tagged each individual cDNA molecule. TCRdb reanalysed the 5' RACE reads using MiXCR and keeps one entry per CDR3 protein. The table records about 680,000 distinct CDR3 sequences, about 52% of them present only once. CDR1 is SGHTA, CDR2 FQGNSA, per germline. The CDR3 is made up of 13 amino acids. V was pared by 5 bases and J by 5 bases, with 9 bases between.

This sequence originates from a woman aged 55-75 years in good health. The sequenced sample consisted of blood. V is TRBV7-2 and J is TRBJ1-4; D unresolved. The CDR3 here is CASSPRRNEKLFF. In DNA, the CDR3 is TGTGCCAGCAGCCCCCGTCGGAATGAAAAACTGTTTTTT.